These T cell receptor beta chains were read from a single sample in a study of CD8 T cells in Susac syndrome. TCRdb fed the immunoSEQ multiplex PCR reads into MiXCR, producing one record per CDR3 protein. Among under 85,000 distinct CDR3 sequences listed, 94% were seen once. Material for sequencing was CD8+ T cells from PBMCs. Every receptor here comes from a human donor with Susac syndrome. Both conserved end residues are part of each CDR3. A D gene is named only where the DNA matches it firmly. Clone size appears in some rows only: once, few, many, or a class for an expanded clone.

v_call	cdr3_length	j_call	d_call	clone_size	cdr3_nt	cdr3_aa
TRBV3-1	17	TRBJ2-2	.	once	TGTGCCAGCAGCCAATCCCTCGACGGGGAAGGGACCGGGGAGCTGTTTTTT	CASSQSLDGEGTGELFF
TRBV29-1	14	TRBJ1-5	TRBD1	.	TGCAGCGTTGGGACAGGCTATAGCAATCAGCCCCAGCATTTT	CSVGTGYSNQPQHF
TRBV15	17	TRBJ2-3	TRBD1	.	TGTGCCACCAGACCTGACAGGGGAGGCAGGTTATCAGATACGCAGTATTTT	CATRPDRGGRLSDTQYF
TRBV20-1	16	TRBJ2-7	.	once	TGCAGTGCTATTACTAAGGACACCATAACTGACTACGAGCAGTACTTC	CSAITKDTITDYEQYF
TRBV19	14	TRBJ2-1	TRBD2	.	TGTGCCAGTACCCCAGCGGGGGCCTACAATGAGCAGTTCTTC	CASTPAGAYNEQFF
TRBV19	13	TRBJ2-1	.	.	TGTGCCAGTAGTATTATCCCGGGGGATGAGCAGTTCTTC	CASSIIPGDEQFF
TRBV6-5	14	TRBJ1-1	.	.	TGTGCCAGCAGTTATTTCGGTCGAGACACTGAAGCTTTCTTT	CASSYFGRDTEAFF
TRBV20-1	15	TRBJ2-7	TRBD2	.	TGCAGTGCTCTCCCGCTAGCGGGGGGCTCCCACGAGCAGTACTTC	CSALPLAGGSHEQYF
TRBV6-1	15	TRBJ2-3	TRBD2	few	TGTGCCAGCGGTCGGCTAGCGGGAGGGGGAGATACGCAGTATTTT	CASGRLAGGGDTQYF
TRBV18	15	TRBJ2-1	TRBD2	.	TGTGCCAGCTCACCAGGCGGGGGGGCCTACAATGAGCAGTTCTTC	CASSPGGGAYNEQFF
TRBV13	14	TRBJ1-2	.	.	TGTGCCAGCAGCGATAAGGGGGGGAACTATGGCTACACCTTC	CASSDKGGNYGYTF
TRBV5-1	14	TRBJ2-5	TRBD2	.	TGCGCCAGCAGCTCGACTAGCGGGACGGAGACCCAGTACTTC	CASSSTSGTETQYF
TRBV5-1	12	TRBJ2-7	.	.	TGCGCCAGCAGCCCCTCAAGCCACGAGCAGTACTTC	CASSPSSHEQYF
TRBV30	13	TRBJ2-7	.	.	TGTGCCTGGACATCCGGGGATGTCTACGAGCAGTACTTC	CAWTSGDVYEQYF
TRBV12-5	17	TRBJ2-5	.	.	TGTGCTAGTGGTTTGGGGCTCCGGGACGATGTTGGGGAGACCCAGTACTTC	CASGLGLRDDVGETQYF
TRBV29-1	16	TRBJ2-1	TRBD2	.	TGCAGCGTTGAAGATGGGGCTAGCGGGAGCTACAATGAGCAGTTCTTC	CSVEDGASGSYNEQFF
TRBV5-6	16	TRBJ1-5	.	.	TGTGCCAGCAGCTTGTACCGGGCCCCGGGTAGGCAGCCCCAGCATTTT	CASSLYRAPGRQPQHF
TRBV6-2/TRBV6-3	13	TRBJ2-5	.	.	TGTGCCAGCAGTTACTCGAAGGTGGGGACCCAGTACTTC	CASSYSKVGTQYF
TRBV5-1	14	TRBJ2-7	.	.	TGCGCCAGCAGCTTGGCCCCCAGGGGCTACGAGCAGTACTTC	CASSLAPRGYEQYF